The 9 T cell receptor beta chains in this list originate from one sample, sequenced in a study of T cells and copy number aberrations in small-cell lung cancer. Produced via immunoSEQ multiplex PCR; TCRdb's table is partial and in-frame only. The profile shows some 10,000 clones, 60% to 80% of them singletons. Sequencing was performed on normal tissue next to the tumor. The receptors here all came from a man in his sixties with small cell lung cancer.

The chain recombines TRBV19 with TRBJ1-5; a weak D match, TRBD1 (5 bases). V was cut by 5 bases and J by 4 bases, with 9 bases left in between. This CDR3 has 13 residues. Germline CDR1 reads LNHDA; CDR2 reads SQIVND (reference sequence). CDR3 protein: CASSGTTNQPQHF. DNA of the CDR3: TGTGCCAGTAGTGGGACTACTAATCAGCCCCAGCATTTT.

The chain links TRBV28 to TRBJ1-2; 7 bases map to TRBD1. The CDR3 loop spans 15 amino acids. J lost 4 bases, V lost 1 base, and 6 bases had no gene match. Germline V gene data show CDR1 as MDHEN and CDR2 as SYDVKM. The chain's CDR3 is CASSLLQGLGYGYTF. Written as DNA, the CDR3 is TGTGCCAGCAGTTTATTACAGGGGCTCGGCTATGGCTACACCTTC.

The genes are TRBV6-5 and TRBJ1-4, with D perhaps TRBD1 (6 bases). The V gene's germline CDR1 is MNHEY and CDR2 SVGAGI. The CDR3 covers 15 residues. Trimming took off 5 bases at V and 3 bases at J, with 13 bases between the two ends. CDR3 coding DNA: TGTGCCAGCAGTCGAACAGGGACCCCTAATGAAAAACTGTTTTTT. Its protein product is CASSRTGTPNEKLFF.

This clone was seen more than once but under ten times. The chain links TRBV6-5 to TRBJ1-1; possible D gene TRBD1, 6 bases. The CDR3 loop spans 13 amino acids. Trimming removed 7 bases from V and 5 bases from J, with 14 bases in between. CDR1 MNHEY and CDR2 SVGAGI come from the germline V gene. The CDR3 here is CASTPGQQTEAFF. CDR3 in DNA: TGTGCCAGCACCCCGGGACAACAGACTGAAGCTTTCTTT.

The chain couples TRBV28 to TRBJ2-7, with D unclear. The CDR3 is made up of 13 amino acids. Germline V gene data show CDR1 as MDHEN and CDR2 as SYDVKM. Trimming took 5 bases from V and 10 from J, leaving 18 bases between them. This CDR3 reads CASSLGRVTDQYF. CDR3 in DNA: TGTGCCAGCAGTCTGGGTAGGGTCACAGACCAGTACTTC.

The chain has TRBV2 and TRBJ2-7; D is possibly TRBD2 (6 bases). V was shortened by 6 bases and J by 7 bases, with 22 bases between the two germline ends. In germline, CDR1 is SNHLY, CDR2 FYNNEI. The CDR3 covers 15 residues. CDR3 nucleotide sequence: TGTGCCAGCAGAGTCGGGACTCGCCCGGAGGGGGAGCAGTACTTC. It yields the protein CASRVGTRPEGEQYF.

The chain joins TRBV19 to TRBJ2-5; unclear D gene. This CDR3 contains 13 residues. CDR1 and CDR2 (germline): LNHDA, SQIVND (reference sequence). Between the trimmed V and J ends, which lost 3 bases and 5 bases, there was a span of 10 bases. Written as DNA, the CDR3 is TGTGCCAGTAGTATGTTTTTGGGGGAGACCCAGTACTTC. Translation: CASSMFLGETQYF.

V and J are TRBV6-1 and TRBJ2-7; 7 positions match TRBD2. The CDR3 runs 14 residues. With 9 bases clipped from V and 3 bases from J, the junction kept 11 bases outside the gene matches. Germline assignment: CDR1 MNHNS and CDR2 SASEGT. This CDR3 is CASAMGGEGYEQYF. The CDR3 DNA is TGTGCCAGTGCTATGGGGGGGGAGGGCTACGAGCAGTACTTC.

In the case of this clone: One junction end does not reproduce the germline sequence, and a read error may be involved. The chain joins TRBV19 to TRBJ2-5; D is possibly TRBD2 (8 bases). The CDR3 length is 13 residues. The germline CDR1 and CDR2 sequences are LNHDA and SQIVND (reference sequence). The CDR3 DNA follows: TGTGCTAGTAGCGGGACAGATCAAGAGACCCAGTACTTC. Its protein product is CASSGTDQETQYF. The full variable domain, in which reference TRBV19 and TRBJ2-5 provide the parts outside the CDR3, is DGGITQSPKYLFRKEGQNVTLSCEQNLNHDAMYWYRQDPGQGLRLIYYSQIVNDFQKGDIAEGYSVSREKKESFPLTVTSAQKNPTAFYLCASSGTDQETQYFGPGTRLLVL.